This entry lists 21 T cell receptor beta chains sequenced from one sample in a study of blood T cells in healthy people across ages. PCR was performed a second time for about 7 to 12 cycles using a sample-barcoded 5' primer and a J-beta primer mix. One entry per CDR3 protein, called by TCRdb with MiXCR from the 5' RACE reads. This table holds some 800,000 distinct CDR3 sequences, under 45% found once. The sample comprised blood. The receptors stem from a man aged 55-75 years in good health.

The rearrangement links TRBV10-3 to TRBJ2-1; TRBD2 might be the D (6 bases). Trimming shortened V by 6 bases and J by 7 bases, and 16 bases separated the two germline ends. Germline CDR1 reads ENHRY; CDR2 reads SYGVKD. The CDR3 totals 14 residues. The CDR3 sequence: CAIRASGVGNEQFF. The CDR3 nucleotides are TGTGCCATCAGGGCCTCGGGGGTAGGAAATGAGCAGTTCTTC.

A few counts support this clonotype. The J gene is TRBJ2-7, the V gene TRBV10-3, with 8 positions matching TRBD1. V lost 8 bases and J lost 7; bases outside the gene matches: 16. Germline loops: CDR1 ENHRY, CDR2 SYGVKD. This CDR3 contains 15 residues. This chain's CDR3 is CAIDQSPTGGREQYF. The CDR3 bases are TGTGCCATCGACCAAAGCCCCACAGGGGGAAGGGAGCAGTACTTC.

This clonotype occurred a few times. This rearrangement joins TRBV24-1 to TRBJ2-6, with 7 bases fitting TRBD1. Germline assignment: CDR1 KGHDR and CDR2 SFDVKD. The CDR3 consists of 16 residues. With V trimmed by 5 bases and J by 8 bases, 11 bases remained unmatched. The CDR3 bases are TGTGCCACCAGTGCCGCCAGACAGGGTGTGACCAACGTCCTGACTTTC. As protein: CATSAARQGVTNVLTF.

This rearrangement joins TRBV6-1 to TRBJ2-3; TRBD1 agrees at 8 bases. Germline CDR1 reads MNHNS; CDR2 reads SASEGT. V trimming: 4 bases; J trimming: 3 bases; junction bases outside the gene matches: 9. This CDR3 comprises 16 residues. CDR3 bases: TGTGCCAGCAGTGCCCGGACAGGGTGGAGGACAGATACGCAGTATTTT. Protein: CASSARTGWRTDTQYF.

V usage is TRBV11-3 and J usage is TRBJ2-1; TRBD1 agrees at 9 bases. With V trimmed by 5 bases and J by 8 bases, 16 bases remained unmatched. This CDR3 is 17 amino acids long. Germline V gives CDR1 SGHNT, CDR2 YENEEA. The CDR3 spells CASSPGQGRVAGDEQFF. The CDR3 nucleotides are TGTGCCAGCAGCCCGGGACAGGGTAGGGTCGCGGGGGATGAGCAGTTCTTC.

This clonotype appeared once. The V gene is TRBV20-1, the J gene TRBJ1-2; possibly TRBD1 for D (5 bases). The CDR3 loop spans 11 amino acids. Looked up from germline, CDR1 is DFQATT and CDR2 is SNEGSKA (reference sequence). The CDR3 DNA reads TGCAAGCCCCGGGGGGTAGATGGCTACACCTTC. Its protein product is CKPRGVDGYTF.

The gene calls are TRBV4-3 and TRBJ2-7; a possible D gene is TRBD1 (5 bases). The CDR3 is made up of 15 amino acids. Germline V gene sequence: CDR1 LGHNA, CDR2 YSLEER. Trimming shortened V by 0 bases and J by 3 bases, and 12 bases separated the two germline ends. CDR3 DNA: TGCGCCAGCAGCCAAGACACAGGTACCTTCTACGAGCAGTACTTC. As protein: CASSQDTGTFYEQYF.

This clonotype was found a few times. V usage is TRBV27 and J usage is TRBJ1-2; 9 nucleotides match TRBD1. This CDR3 is built from 14 residues. The germline CDR1 and CDR2 sequences are MNHEY and SMNVEV (reference sequence). The trim removed 2 bases at V and 4 bases at J, leaving 2 bases unmatched. The CDR3 reads CASSLGTGSYGYTF. The CDR3 bases are TGTGCCAGCAGTTTAGGGACAGGGTCCTATGGCTACACCTTC.

This clonotype was detected a few times. The CDR3 is CAISDRGMGGYTF. DNA of the CDR3: TGCGCCATTTCGGATCGGGGCATGGGTGGCTACACCTTC. The chain is built from TRBV10-2 and TRBJ1-2; possibly TRBD1 for D (5 bases). Trimming pared 10 bases from V and 7 bases from J, leaving 19 bases between. This CDR3 comprises 13 residues. CDR1 is WSHSY, CDR2 SAAADI, per germline.

This chain uses TRBV20-1 with TRBJ2-4; D remains unclear. The J call is uncertain, as TRBJ2-7 better fits the DNA end. CDR1 and CDR2 (germline): DFQATT, SNEGSKA (reference sequence). This CDR3 is built from 13 residues. The CDR3 nucleotides are TGCAGTGCTTCCGGCAACTCCTTATACGAGCAGTACTTC. Translating gives CSASGNSLYEQYF.

This chain links TRBV20-1 with TRBJ2-4; D is ambiguous. Germline V lookup: CDR1 DFQATT, CDR2 SNEGSKA (reference sequence). The CDR3 loop spans 13 amino acids. Trimming left V 8 bases short and J 0 bases short, with 11 bases between. In DNA form, the CDR3 reads TGCAGTATTAGCTCCCTAGCCAAAAACATTCAGTACTTC. Its protein product is CSISSLAKNIQYF.

The chain combines TRBV20-1 with TRBJ1-5, with TRBD1 matching 7 bases. V shed 5 bases, J shed 5 bases, and the junction held 12 bases outside the gene matches. CDR1 and CDR2 from the germline V gene are DFQATT and SNEGSKA (reference sequence). The CDR3 runs to 15 residues. The CDR3 region is CSASSRGGFDQPQHF. The CDR3 DNA reads as TGCAGTGCTTCATCTCGAGGGGGCTTTGATCAGCCCCAGCATTTT.

This clonotype showed up just once. An end of the junction differs from the germline gene, which may be a read error. This chain connects TRBV25-1 to TRBJ1-2, with TRBD1 identical over 7 bases. The germline gives CDR1 MGHDK, CDR2 SYGVNS. This CDR3 region has 15 residues. The CDR3 DNA reads as TGTGCCAGCAGTTCCTTGGGGACAGAGAACTATGGCCACACCTTC. Its protein is CASSSLGTENYGHTF.

In this sample, this clonotype turned up many times. The chain couples TRBV4-1 to TRBJ2-7; 7 bases map to TRBD2. The CDR3 length is 16 residues. Germline CDR1 is MGHRA and CDR2 is YSYEKL. J lost 2 bases, V lost 0 bases, and 7 bases had no gene match. The CDR3 spells CASSQDTAGTTYEQYF. CDR3 bases: TGCGCCAGCAGCCAAGATACGGCAGGGACTACCTACGAGCAGTACTTC.

CDR3 region: CASSVGPGTTQETQYF. For the CDR3, the DNA is TGTGCCAGCAGCGTAGGACCAGGGACTACCCAAGAGACCCAGTACTTC. This chain links TRBV9 with TRBJ2-5, with 7 bases fitting TRBD2. CDR1 and CDR2 from the germline V gene are SGDLS and YYNGEE. The CDR3 runs to 16 residues. J gave up 1 base and V 0 bases, and 6 bases lay outside the gene matches.

The J gene is TRBJ2-7, the V gene TRBV25-1; unclear D gene. Trimming shortened V by 2 bases and J by 0 bases, and 11 bases separated the two germline ends. The CDR3 totals 15 residues. Germline-derived CDR1 and CDR2 are MGHDK and SYGVNS. For the CDR3, the DNA is TGTGCCAGCAGTGAAAGGAAAGTCTCCTCCTACGAGCAGTACTTC. This sequence encodes CASSERKVSSYEQYF.

This clonotype appeared a few times. The chain carries TRBV12-3 or TRBV12-4 and TRBJ1-6; 7 bases fit TRBD1. V was pared by 6 bases and J by 0 bases, with 8 bases of the junction left unmatched. The CDR3 contains 17 residues. In DNA form, the CDR3 reads TGTGCCAGCAGAGGCTCGGGACAGAGCTCCTATAATTCACCCCTCCACTTT. This gives the protein CASRGSGQSSYNSPLHF.

This clonotype showed up just once. The chain uses TRBV20-1 and TRBJ2-4, with 11 positions matching TRBD1. The end of the DNA aligns better with TRBJ2-5, so the J call may be wrong. Germline assignment: CDR1 DFQATT and CDR2 SNEGSKA (reference sequence). CDR3 length equals 17 residues. The DNA for the CDR3 is TGCAGTGCTGGACTCTTGCCAGCCGGGACAGGGGGAGAGACCCAGTACTTC. Its translation: CSAGLLPAGTGGETQYF.

About this clonotype: At one boundary the junction diverges from the germline segment, which might be a read error. The chain uses TRBV12-3 or TRBV12-4 and TRBJ2-1, with D unclear. The CDR3 length is 14 residues. The CDR3 spells CASSLGDLYNGQFF. Here the CDR3 DNA reads TGTGCCAGCAGTTTAGGGGATCTCTACAATGGGCAGTTCTTC.

This clonotype was counted between two and nine times. V gene TRBV11-2 combines with J gene TRBJ1-6; D not resolved. Germline CDR1 and CDR2: SGHAT and FQNNGV. The CDR3 length is 13 residues. V lost 1 base to trimming and J lost 14 bases, with 12 bases between them. CDR3 in DNA: TGTGCCAGCAGCTTAGGGGGTCTCCCGACCCTCCACTTT. Protein sequence: CASSLGGLPTLHF.

The chain couples TRBV7-2 to TRBJ2-1; unclear D gene. The DNA end lines up better with TRBJ2-7; the J call may be wrong. Germline lookup yields CDR1 SGHTA and CDR2 FQGNSA. The CDR3 runs 15 residues. CDR3 sequence (DNA): TGTGCCAGCAGCTTAATAGAAAGCTCCTACAATGAGCAGTACTTC. Its protein product is CASSLIESSYNEQYF.